The 19 T cell receptor beta chains given below trace back to one sample, sequenced in a study of blood T cell repertoires in COVID-19. Sequenced by immunoSEQ multiplex PCR; TCRdb stores in-frame clones only, minus some. Altogether 150,000 to 200,000 clones are present, roughly 83% being singletons, with the ten largest covering 10% to 15%. Sequencing used PBMCs or T cells enriched from blood (not recorded which). These receptors all stem from an older woman who had recovered from COVID-19.

The genes are TRBV9 and TRBJ2-3; D gene unclear. CDR3 size: 15 residues. V was shortened by 0 bases and J by 1 base, with 9 bases between the two germline ends. The V gene's germline CDR1 is SGDLS and CDR2 YYNGEE. The CDR3 is CASSVGVGRTDTQYF. In nucleotides, the CDR3 is TGTGCCAGCAGCGTAGGTGTGGGCCGCACAGATACGCAGTATTTT.

This clone was seen only once. V is TRBV7-8 and J is TRBJ2-4; TRBD1 might be the D (5 bases). The CDR3 totals 16 residues. CDR1 and CDR2 (germline): SGHVS, FQNEAQ. V was clipped by 4 bases and J by 0 bases, with 13 bases between them. The CDR3 DNA sequence: TGTGCCAGCAGCTCCAGGGCGGCGATAGCCAAAAACATTCAGTACTTC. Translation gives CASSSRAAIAKNIQYF.

This chain uses TRBV28 with TRBJ1-1; tentatively, D is TRBD1 (5 bases). This CDR3 comprises 14 residues. Trimming shortened V by 3 bases and J by 4 bases, and 12 bases separated the two germline ends. Germline CDR1 and CDR2: MDHEN and SYDVKM. Here the CDR3 DNA reads TGTGCCAGCAGTTTGGGGACTCGGGGCACTGAAGCTTTCTTT. Its protein product is CASSLGTRGTEAFF.

The chain joins TRBV9 to TRBJ2-3; TRBD1 matches 8 bases. The J segment lost 8 bases and the V segment lost 4 bases, leaving 9 bases of the junction unmatched. The CDR3 runs 14 residues. Germline assignment: CDR1 SGDLS and CDR2 YYNGEE. As DNA, the CDR3 is TGTGCCAGCAGCCTGGGACAGGCGTTCGGTACGCAGTATTTT. Translation gives CASSLGQAFGTQYF.

The chain is built from TRBV9 and TRBJ1-6; tentatively, D is TRBD1 (5 bases). Deletions cut 1 base from V and 9 bases from J, with 11 bases between. Germline V CDR1 and CDR2: SGDLS, YYNGEE. The CDR3 sequence is 14 residues long. The CDR3 loop reads CASSVSGVGSPLHF. The CDR3, as DNA: TGTGCCAGCAGCGTATCGGGGGTGGGTTCACCCCTCCACTTT.

The V call is TRBV5-1, the J call TRBJ1-5; tentative D call: TRBD1 (6 bases). Germline CDR1 and CDR2: SGHRS and YFSETQ. There are 15 residues in the CDR3. The V gene lost 0 bases and the J gene lost 5 bases, with 12 bases spanning the gap. CDR3 in DNA: TGCGCCAGCAGCTTGGAAGGCGACAGGTATCAGCCCCAGCATTTT. Amino acids: CASSLEGDRYQPQHF.

This sequence joins TRBV12-3 or TRBV12-4 and TRBJ2-7, with TRBD1 identical over 7 bases. The CDR3 loop spans 13 amino acids. Trimming removed 7 bases from V and 3 bases from J; junction bases left unmatched: 6. The CDR3 loop reads CASNRDRHYEQYF. The CDR3 DNA is TGTGCCAGCAACCGGGACAGACACTACGAGCAGTACTTC.

The rearrangement joins TRBV10-3 to TRBJ1-5, with D possibly TRBD1 on 6 matching bases. The CDR3 length is 15 residues. Germline-derived CDR1 and CDR2 are ENHRY and SYGVKD. Trimming stripped 6 bases from V and 5 bases from J, with 17 bases between. The CDR3 region has the DNA TGTGCCATCAGCGGGGACCCCAAGGGGGATCAGCCCCAGCATTTT. This codes for CAISGDPKGDQPQHF.

CDR3 sequence: CASSQRYRVGTGELFF. CDR3 nucleotides: TGTGCCAGCAGCCAACGCTACAGGGTGGGCACCGGGGAGCTGTTTTTT. The chain has TRBV7-9 and TRBJ2-2, with D maybe TRBD1 (6 bases). The CDR3 consists of 16 residues. The V gene's germline CDR1 is SEHNR and CDR2 FQNEAQ (reference sequence). V was shortened by 5 bases and J by 4 bases, with 17 bases between the two germline ends.

The gene calls are TRBV6-5 and TRBJ1-2; 7 bases align to TRBD1. V trimming: 6 bases; J trimming: 4 bases; junction bases outside the gene matches: 11. Germline CDR1 MNHEY, CDR2 SVGAGI. The CDR3 is made up of 15 amino acids. CDR3 in DNA: TGTGCCAGCAGGCAGACCTTCCGGGACAGCTATGGCTACACCTTC. Translation gives CASRQTFRDSYGYTF.

Details on this clone: At one of its ends the junction is not consistent with the germline gene, which may arise from a read error. V usage is TRBV5-1 and J usage is TRBJ2-3, with 7 bases that match TRBD1. The CDR3 sequence is 14 residues long. Germline V gene data show CDR1 as SGHRS and CDR2 as YFSETQ. The CDR3: CASSLDRNTDTQYF. DNA of the CDR3: TGCGCCAGCAGTTTGGACAGGAACACAGATACGCAGTATTTT.

The CDR3 region has the DNA TGTGCCAGCAGCTTGGGCAGCGATTCCTACGAGCAGTACTTC. This codes for CASSLGSDSYEQYF. V usage is TRBV5-4 and J usage is TRBJ2-7; D is uncertain. CDR1 is SGHNT, CDR2 YYREEE, per germline (reference sequence). V dropped 0 bases and J dropped 1 base, with 8 bases sitting between them. The length of the CDR3 is 14 residues. Full variable domain (remainder filled in from reference TRBV5-4 and TRBJ2-7): ETGVTQSPTHLIKTRGQQVTLRCSSQSGHNTVSWYQQALGQGPQFIFQYYREEENGRGNFPPRFSGLQFPNYSSELNVNALELDDSALYLCASSLGSDSYEQYFGPGTRLTVT.

The CDR3, as DNA: TGTGCCAGCTCACCGGGACTCAACACCGGGGAGCTGTTTTTT. Its protein is CASSPGLNTGELFF. The rearrangement joins TRBV18 to TRBJ2-2, with a tentative D call TRBD2 (6 bases). The CDR3 has 14 residues. With 3 bases removed from V and 2 bases from J, the gap between germline ends came to 7 bases. Germline CDR1 reads KGHSH; CDR2 reads LQKENI.

The rearrangement links TRBV12-5 to TRBJ1-1, with D maybe TRBD1 (6 bases). The CDR3 loop spans 14 amino acids. Per germline, CDR1 LGHNT and CDR2 FRNRAP. The V end lost 6 bases, the J end lost 1 base, and 12 bases lay between the germline ends. The CDR3 loop is CASGSGQPNTEAFF. CDR3 bases: TGTGCTAGTGGCTCGGGACAACCGAACACTGAAGCTTTCTTT.

The chain links TRBV6-5 to TRBJ1-2, with 7 bases identical to TRBD1. Losses at the gene ends were 6 bases for V and 2 bases for J; bases not matched to a gene: 3. CDR3 length: 13 residues. Germline V gene data show CDR1 as MNHEY and CDR2 as SVGAGI. In nucleotides, the CDR3 is TGTGCCAGCAGAGAGACAGGGAACTATGGCTACACCTTC. Translating gives CASRETGNYGYTF.

J is TRBJ2-3 and V is TRBV18; unclear D gene. CDR3 length: 15 amino acids. Trimming removed 3 bases from V and 0 bases from J, with 10 bases in between. Germline V CDR1 and CDR2: KGHSH, LQKENI. CDR3 loop: CASSPGGSSTDTQYF. The CDR3 region has the DNA TGTGCCAGCTCACCCGGCGGATCTAGCACAGATACGCAGTATTTT.

The genes are TRBV4-1 and TRBJ1-5, with no clear D. Germline CDR1 MGHRA, CDR2 YSYEKL. Trimming stripped 0 bases from V and 4 bases from J, with 10 bases between. The CDR3 has 15 amino acids. This CDR3 reads CASSQESWQNQPQHF. The CDR3 region has the DNA TGCGCCAGCAGCCAAGAATCCTGGCAGAATCAGCCCCAGCATTTT.

The chain employs TRBV9 and TRBJ2-3, with TRBD1 identical over 9 bases. Unmatched junction bases numbered 5, after V lost 0 bases and J lost 3 bases. CDR1 is SGDLS and CDR2 is YYNGEE in the germline V gene. The CDR3 totals 16 residues. The DNA for the CDR3 is TGTGCCAGCAGCGTAGGAACAGGGGGCCCTACAGATACGCAGTATTTT. It is translated as CASSVGTGGPTDTQYF. Variable domain in full (rest from reference TRBV9 and TRBJ2-3): DSGVTQTPKHLITATGQRVTLRCSPRSGDLSVYWYQQSLDQGLQFLIQYYNGEERAKGNILERFSAQQFPDLHSELNLSSLELGDSALYFCASSVGTGGPTDTQYFGPGTRLTVL.

The chain couples TRBV19 to TRBJ1-1, with a tentative D call TRBD1 (5 bases). Germline CDR1 and CDR2: LNHDA and SQIVND (reference sequence). V lost 1 base, J lost 6 bases, and 9 bases lay in between. The CDR3 extends over 13 amino acids. CDR3 DNA sequence: TGTGCCAGTAGTATAGCCCAGGGTTCTGAAGCTTTCTTT. Translation gives CASSIAQGSEAFF.